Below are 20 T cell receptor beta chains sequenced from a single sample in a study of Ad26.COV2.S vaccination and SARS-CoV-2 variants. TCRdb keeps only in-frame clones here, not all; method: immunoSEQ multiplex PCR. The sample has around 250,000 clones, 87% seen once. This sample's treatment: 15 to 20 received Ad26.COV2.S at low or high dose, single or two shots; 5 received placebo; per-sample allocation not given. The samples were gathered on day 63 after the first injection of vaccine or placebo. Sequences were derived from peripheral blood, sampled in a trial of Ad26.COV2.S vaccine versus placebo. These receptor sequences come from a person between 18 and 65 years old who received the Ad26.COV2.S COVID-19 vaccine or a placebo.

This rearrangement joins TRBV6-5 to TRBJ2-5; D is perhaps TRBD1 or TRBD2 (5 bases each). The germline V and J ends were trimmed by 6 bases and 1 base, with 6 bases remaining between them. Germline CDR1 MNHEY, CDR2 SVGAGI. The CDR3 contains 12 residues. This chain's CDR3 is CASRGPQETQYF. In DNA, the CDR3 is TGTGCCAGCAGGGGACCCCAAGAGACCCAGTACTTC.

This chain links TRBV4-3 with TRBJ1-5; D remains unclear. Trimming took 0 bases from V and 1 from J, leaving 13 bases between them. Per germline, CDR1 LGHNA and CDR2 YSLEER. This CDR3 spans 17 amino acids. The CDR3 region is CASSQDRSELSNQPQHF. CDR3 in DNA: TGCGCCAGCAGCCAAGATCGTTCCGAACTAAGCAATCAGCCCCAGCATTTT.

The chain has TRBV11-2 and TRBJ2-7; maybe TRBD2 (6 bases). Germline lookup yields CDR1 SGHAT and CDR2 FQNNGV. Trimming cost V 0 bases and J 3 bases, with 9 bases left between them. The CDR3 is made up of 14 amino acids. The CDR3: CASSLDSGYYEQYF. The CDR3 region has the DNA TGTGCCAGCAGCTTAGATAGCGGTTACTACGAGCAGTACTTC.

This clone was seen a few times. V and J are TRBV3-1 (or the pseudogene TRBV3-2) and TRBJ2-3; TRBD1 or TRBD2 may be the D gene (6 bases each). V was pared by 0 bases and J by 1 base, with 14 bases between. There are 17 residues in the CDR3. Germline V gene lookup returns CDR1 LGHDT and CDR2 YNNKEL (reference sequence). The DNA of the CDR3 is TGTGCCAGCAGCCAAGATCAGTGGGGGGCCGGCACAGATACGCAGTATTTT. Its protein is CASSQDQWGAGTDTQYF.

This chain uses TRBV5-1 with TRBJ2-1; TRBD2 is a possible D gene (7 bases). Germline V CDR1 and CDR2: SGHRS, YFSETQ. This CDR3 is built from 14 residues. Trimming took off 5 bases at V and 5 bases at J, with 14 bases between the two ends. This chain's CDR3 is CASREGEGHNEQFF. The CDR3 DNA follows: TGCGCCAGCAGGGAGGGGGAGGGCCACAATGAGCAGTTCTTC. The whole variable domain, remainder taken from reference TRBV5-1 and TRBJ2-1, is KAGVTQTPRYLIKTRGQQVTLSCSPISGHRSVSWYQQTPGQGLQFLFEYFSETQRNKGNFPGRFSGRQFSNSRSEMNVSTLELGDSALYLCASREGEGHNEQFFGPGTRLTVL.

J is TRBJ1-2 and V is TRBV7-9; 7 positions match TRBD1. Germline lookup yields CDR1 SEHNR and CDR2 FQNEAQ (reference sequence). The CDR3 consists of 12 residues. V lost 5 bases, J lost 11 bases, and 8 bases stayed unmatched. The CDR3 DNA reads TGTGCCAGCAGCCCCAAAGGACAGGAATACACCTTC. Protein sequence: CASSPKGQEYTF.

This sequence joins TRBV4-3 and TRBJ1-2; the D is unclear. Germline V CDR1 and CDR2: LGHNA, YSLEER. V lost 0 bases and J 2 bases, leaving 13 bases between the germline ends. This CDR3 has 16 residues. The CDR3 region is CASSQDQWRMNYGYTF. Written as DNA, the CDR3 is TGCGCCAGCAGCCAAGATCAATGGCGGATGAACTATGGCTACACCTTC.

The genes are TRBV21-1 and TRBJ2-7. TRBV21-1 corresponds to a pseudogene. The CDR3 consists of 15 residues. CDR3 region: CASSNIKAPSYEQYV. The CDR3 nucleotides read TGTGCCAGCAGCAACATCAAGGCGCCCTCCTACGAGCAGTACGTC.

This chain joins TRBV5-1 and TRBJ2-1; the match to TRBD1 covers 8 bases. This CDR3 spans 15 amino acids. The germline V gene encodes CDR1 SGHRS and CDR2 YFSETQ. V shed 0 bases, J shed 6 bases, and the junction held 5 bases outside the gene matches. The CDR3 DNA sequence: TGCGCCAGCAGCTTGGAGGGACAGGTAACCAATGAGCAGTTCTTC. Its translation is CASSLEGQVTNEQFF.

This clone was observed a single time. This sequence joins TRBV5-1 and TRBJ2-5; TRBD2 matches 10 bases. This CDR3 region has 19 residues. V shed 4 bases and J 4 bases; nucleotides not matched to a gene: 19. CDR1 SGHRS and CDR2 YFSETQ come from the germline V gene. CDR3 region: CASSLGLAGVRRVTETQYF. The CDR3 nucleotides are TGCGCCAGCAGCCTCGGTCTAGCGGGGGTCCGGAGAGTGACAGAGACCCAGTACTTC.

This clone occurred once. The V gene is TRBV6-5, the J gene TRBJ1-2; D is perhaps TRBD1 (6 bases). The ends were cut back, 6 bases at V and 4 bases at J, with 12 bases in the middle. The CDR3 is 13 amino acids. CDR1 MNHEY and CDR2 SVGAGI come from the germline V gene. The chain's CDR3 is CASRSDRRYGYTF. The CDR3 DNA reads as TGTGCCAGCAGATCCGACAGGCGCTATGGCTACACCTTC.

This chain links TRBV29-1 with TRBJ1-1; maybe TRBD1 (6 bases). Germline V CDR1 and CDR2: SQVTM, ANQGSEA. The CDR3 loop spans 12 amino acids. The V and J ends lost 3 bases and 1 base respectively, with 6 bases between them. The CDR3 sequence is CSVETGNTEAFF. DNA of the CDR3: TGCAGCGTTGAGACAGGGAACACTGAAGCTTTCTTT.

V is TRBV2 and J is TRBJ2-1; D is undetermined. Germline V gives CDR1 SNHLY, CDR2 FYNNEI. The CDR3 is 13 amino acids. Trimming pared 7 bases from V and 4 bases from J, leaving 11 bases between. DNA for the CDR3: TGTGCCAGCACCTCAGAGACATACAATGAGCAGTTCTTC. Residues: CASTSETYNEQFF.

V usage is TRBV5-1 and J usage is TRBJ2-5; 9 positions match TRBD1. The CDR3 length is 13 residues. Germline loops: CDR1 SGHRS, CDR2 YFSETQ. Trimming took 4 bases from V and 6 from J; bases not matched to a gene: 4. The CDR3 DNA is TGCGCCAGCAGCCGGGGACAGGGACAGACCCAGTACTTC. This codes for CASSRGQGQTQYF.

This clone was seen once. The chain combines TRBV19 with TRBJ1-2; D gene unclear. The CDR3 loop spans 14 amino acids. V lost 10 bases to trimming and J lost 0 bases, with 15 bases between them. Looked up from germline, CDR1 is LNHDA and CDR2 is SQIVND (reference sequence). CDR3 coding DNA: TGTGCCACCTCCAGGACCGGAGCTAACTATGGCTACACCTTC. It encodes CATSRTGANYGYTF.

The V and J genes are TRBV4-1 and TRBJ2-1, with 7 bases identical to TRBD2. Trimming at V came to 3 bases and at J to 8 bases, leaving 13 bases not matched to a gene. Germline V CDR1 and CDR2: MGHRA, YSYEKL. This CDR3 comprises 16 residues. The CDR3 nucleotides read TGCGCCAGCAGCCAGATAAACATACTAGCGACCGATGAGCAGTTCTTC. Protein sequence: CASSQINILATDEQFF.

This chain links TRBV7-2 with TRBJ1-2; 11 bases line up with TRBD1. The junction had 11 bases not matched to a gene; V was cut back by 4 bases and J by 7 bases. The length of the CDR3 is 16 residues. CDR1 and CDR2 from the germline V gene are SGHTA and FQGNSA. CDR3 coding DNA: TGTGCCAGCAGCTACAAAGCGTATGGGACAGGGGGTGGCTACACCTTC. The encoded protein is CASSYKAYGTGGGYTF.

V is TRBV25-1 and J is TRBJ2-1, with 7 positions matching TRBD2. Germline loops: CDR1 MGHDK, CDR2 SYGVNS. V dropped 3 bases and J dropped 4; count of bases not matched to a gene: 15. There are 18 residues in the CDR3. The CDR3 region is CASSDSIWREKSYNEQFF. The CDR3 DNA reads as TGTGCCAGCAGTGATAGTATCTGGCGGGAGAAGTCTTACAATGAGCAGTTCTTC.

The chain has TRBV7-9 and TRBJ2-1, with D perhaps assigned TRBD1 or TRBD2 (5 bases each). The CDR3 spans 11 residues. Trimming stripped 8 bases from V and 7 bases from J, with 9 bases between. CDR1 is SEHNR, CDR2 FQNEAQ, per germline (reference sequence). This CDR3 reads CASLWGNEQFF. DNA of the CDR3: TGTGCCAGCTTATGGGGGAATGAGCAGTTCTTC.

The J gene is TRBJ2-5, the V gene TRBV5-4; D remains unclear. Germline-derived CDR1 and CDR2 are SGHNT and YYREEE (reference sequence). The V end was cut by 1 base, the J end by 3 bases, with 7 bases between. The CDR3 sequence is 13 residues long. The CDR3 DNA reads TGTGCCAGCAGCTTGAAGGGCGAAGAGACCCAGTACTTC. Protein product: CASSLKGEETQYF.